This T cell receptor beta chain originates from a study of post-analysis software for immune sequencing data. Study overall: The courses of disease that were included comprised relapsing-remitting, secondary progressive and progressive-relapsing multiple sclerosis. Study observations and caveats: Strong co-clustering by F measure was seen for same-batch samples. Patients showed TRBV5-6, TRBV5-1 and TRBV20-1 among roughly 5 TRBV segments more frequent than in controls.

As to this clonotype: Its antigen is not known.

The ends lost 3 bases at V and 7 bases at J; junction bases unmatched: 4. The CDR3 runs to 15 residues. Germline-derived CDR1 and CDR2 are SGHTA and FQGNSA. Tagging with unique molecular identifiers was a feature of the TCR beta cDNA libraries. T cells numbering roughly 1 to 10 million yielded around 500,000 cDNA molecules. One entry per CDR3 protein results from TCRdb running MiXCR on the PCR reads. The table shows roughly 700,000 distinct CDR3 sequences, with just under 30% occurring only once. The chain employs TRBV7-2 and TRBJ2-1; 12 positions agree with TRBD1. The sample consisted of blood. The sequence derives from a girl aged 5 to 17 with multiple sclerosis. CDR3 sequence: CASSFGTGGRNEQFF. CDR3 nucleotides: TGTGCCAGCAGCTTTGGGACAGGGGGCCGGAATGAGCAGTTCTTC.